This TCR beta chain stems from a study of T-cell memory formation after mild COVID-19. Study in general: Clustering of TCRs was largely donor specific.

5'RACE with constant-segment primers built TCRalpha and TCRbeta cDNA libraries with UMIs. TCRdb used MiXCR to reprocess the 5' RACE reads, holding one entry per CDR3 protein. The table records about 350,000 distinct CDR3 sequences, over 25% of them present only once. Regarding the study as a whole: Later expanders leaned CD4+, whereas clones that contracted between day 15 and 85 were balanced CD4/CD8.

Details on this clonotype: Its antigen remains unknown.

The CDR3 length is 14 residues. Germline CDR1 SGHAT, CDR2 FQNNGV. The V gene end was trimmed by 6 bases and the J gene end by 4 bases; junction bases not matched to a gene: 5. The chain couples TRBV11-2 to TRBJ2-3, with TRBD2 identical over 9 bases. The source material was PBMCs or a T cell subset sorted from them (not recorded which). The clonotype comes from an adult woman who had mild COVID-19 (a few samples of this study predate the infection). Cell type and time point are not known. The CDR3 reads CASRGGGAADTQYF. The CDR3 coding sequence is TGTGCCAGCAGGGGCGGGGGGGCCGCAGATACGCAGTATTTT.